The subject of this entry is one T cell receptor (beta chain). Its antigen is unknown. The source of the sample is a study of cytomegalovirus exposure and HLA in healthy donors. Study results and caveats: CMV serostatus was the sole immune exposure information available. V- and J-gene trimming in TCR beta was tied to a missense DCLRE1C variant by an analysis performed later. A few chains linked to CMV were shown in vitro to be specific for CMV antigens.

Germline CDR1 and CDR2: SGHRS and YFSETQ. Trimming removed 3 bases at V and 2 bases at J, with 14 bases between. The CDR3 consists of 16 residues. The PCR contained 60 Vbeta and 13 Jbeta primers. Authors' processing steps: Unique TCR beta chains numbered around 75 million in a later analysis, with about 11 million shared. Method: immunoSEQ multiplex PCR; TCRdb's copy keeps in-frame clones and lacks some. That table is the source of V, J and clone size, and D and trimming were worked out from the DNA. The sample consists of about 260,000 clones, roughly 81% of them appearing once. The chain employs TRBV5-1 and TRBJ2-2; weak D call: TRBD1 (5 bases). The TCR was taken from a woman aged 40 to 50 in good health and CMV-seropositive. The sequenced sample was PBMCs. This CDR3 reads CASSSGDRTNTGELFF. Here the CDR3 DNA reads TGCGCCAGCAGCTCGGGTGACAGAACTAACACCGGGGAGCTGTTTTTT. Full variable domain (rest looked up from reference TRBV5-1 and TRBJ2-2): KAGVTQTPRYLIKTRGQQVTLSCSPISGHRSVSWYQQTPGQGLQFLFEYFSETQRNKGNFPGRFSGRQFSNSRSEMNVSTLELGDSALYLCASSSGDRTNTGELFFGEGSRLTVL.